The rows below give T cell receptor beta chains drawn from one sample of a study of PD-1 blockade in classical Hodgkin lymphoma. Libraries were prepared by immunoSEQ multiplex PCR; TCRdb keeps only in-frame clonotypes and omits some of them. Here the sample spans about 60,000 clones, over 85% being singletons. Specimen: peripheral blood mononuclear cells (PBMCs), collected at baseline. Every receptor here comes from a human donor with classical Hodgkin lymphoma. CDR3s include the opening cysteine and the closing phenylalanine or tryptophan. The D gene is left open where the match is weak. The size field is filled for only some rows; it gives once, few, many or a size class.

clone_size,j_call,v_call,d_call,cdr3_aa,cdr3_nt
-,TRBJ1-5,TRBV10-3,-,CAISESEGTNQPQHF,TGTGCCATCAGTGAGTCGGAGGGCACCAATCAGCCCCAGCATTTT
-,TRBJ1-4,TRBV4-1,-,CASSQAGLGEKLFF,TGCGCCAGCAGCCAAGCAGGTTTGGGTGAAAAACTGTTTTTT
-,TRBJ2-5,TRBV10-3,-,CAISKGATQETQYF,TGTGCCATCAGTAAAGGGGCCACACAAGAGACCCAGTACTTC
-,TRBJ1-1,TRBV5-4,-,CASSLEQGFTEAFF,TGTGCCAGCAGCTTGGAACAGGGTTTCACTGAAGCTTTCTTT
-,TRBJ2-3,TRBV5-6,-,CASSSTMATDTQYF,TGTGCCAGCAGCTCTACCATGGCCACAGATACGCAGTATTTT
-,TRBJ2-1,TRBV7-9,-,CASSGAFFVDEQFF,TGTGCCAGCAGCGGGGCCTTTTTCGTCGATGAGCAGTTCTTC
-,TRBJ2-7,TRBV30,TRBD1,CAWAETGQGYYEQYF,TGTGCCTGGGCGGAGACGGGACAGGGATACTACGAGCAGTACTTC
-,TRBJ1-1,TRBV6-5,-,CASSFAVNTEAFF,TGTGCCAGCAGTTTTGCCGTGAACACTGAAGCTTTCTTT
-,TRBJ1-2,TRBV15,-,CATSRDEVGELSGYTF,TGTGCCACCAGCAGAGATGAGGTCGGGGAACTTAGTGGCTACACCTTC
once,TRBJ2-7,TRBV6-1,-,CASSPYREYEQYF,TGTGCCAGCAGTCCTTACAGGGAGTACGAGCAGTACTTC
-,TRBJ2-7,TRBV10-3,TRBD2,CAISGPGTSGRAGWEQYF,TGTGCCATCAGTGGTCCGGGGACTAGCGGGAGGGCCGGATGGGAGCAGTACTTC
-,TRBJ1-1,TRBV6-1,TRBD1,CASSHPEGAAEAFF,TGTGCCAGCAGCCACCCGGAGGGGGCGGCTGAAGCTTTCTTT
-,TRBJ2-7,TRBV6-5,TRBD2,CASSYSGAYEQYF,TGTGCCAGCAGTTATAGCGGGGCCTACGAGCAGTACTTC
-,TRBJ2-2,TRBV5-4,TRBD1,CASSLPGQASTGELFF,TGTGCCAGCAGTTTACCGGGACAGGCAAGCACCGGGGAGCTGTTTTTT
-,TRBJ2-3,TRBV27,-,CASSFVPQGADTQYF,TGTGCCAGCAGTTTCGTTCCCCAGGGTGCAGATACGCAGTATTTT
-,TRBJ2-7,TRBV19,TRBD2,CASSRASGEHYEQYF,TGTGCCAGTAGTAGAGCTAGCGGGGAGCACTACGAGCAGTACTTC
-,TRBJ1-1,TRBV27,-,CASSHLGPAGTEAFF,TGTGCCAGCAGTCACCTAGGGCCGGCGGGGACTGAAGCTTTCTTT
-,TRBJ2-2,TRBV19,-,CASSPLPGFANTGELFF,TGTGCCAGTAGCCCCCTTCCGGGGTTTGCGAACACCGGGGAGCTGTTTTTT
-,TRBJ1-1,TRBV28,-,CASSLWAGGVGTEAFF,TGTGCCAGCAGTTTATGGGCAGGCGGGGTGGGCACTGAAGCTTTCTTT
-,TRBJ2-5,TRBV2,-,CASSPQQETQYF,TGTGCCAGCAGCCCTCAACAAGAGACCCAGTACTTC
-,TRBJ2-5,TRBV5-1,-,CASSLVSAMGETQYF,TGCGCCAGCAGCTTGGTGTCAGCAATGGGAGAGACCCAGTACTTC
-,TRBJ2-5,TRBV15,TRBD2,CATSRGGGAGETQYF,TGTGCCACCAGCAGAGGCGGGGGGGCCGGAGAGACCCAGTACTTC
-,TRBJ1-5,TRBV2,TRBD1,CASTKGRQGGPPSNQPQHF,TGTGCCAGCACGAAGGGGAGACAGGGGGGCCCCCCCAGCAATCAGCCCCAGCATTTT
-,TRBJ1-1,TRBV20-1,-,CSARPGVFF,TGCAGTGCTAGACCCGGGGTTTTCTTT
few,TRBJ2-3,TRBV4-1,-,CASSQDSGTTQYF,TGCGCCAGCAGCCAAGACTCCGGGACTACGCAGTATTTT
few,TRBJ1-4,TRBV4-2,-,CASSQNRELFF,TGTGCCAGCAGCCAAAACAGGGAACTGTTTTTT
-,TRBJ2-5,TRBV7-9,-,CASSSRDPGRETQYF,TGTGCCAGCAGCTCCCGGGACCCCGGGCGGGAGACCCAGTACTTC
-,TRBJ2-4,TRBV9,-,CASSVAHENIQYF,TGTGCCAGCAGCGTAGCTCACGAAAACATTCAGTACTTC
-,TRBJ1-1,TRBV19,-,CASSIAGGYAEAFF,TGTGCCAGTAGTATAGCTGGGGGTTACGCTGAAGCTTTCTTT
-,TRBJ1-5,TRBV2,-,CASSRGVSNQPQHF,TGTGCCAGCAGTAGGGGGGTTAGCAATCAGCCCCAGCATTTT
-,TRBJ2-7,TRBV4-1,-,CASSQNPTPTYEQYF,TGCGCCAGCAGCCAAAATCCCACACCTACCTACGAGCAGTACTTC
-,TRBJ2-1,TRBV7-2,-,CASSFPYGGNEQFF,TGTGCCAGCAGCTTTCCGTATGGCGGCAATGAGCAGTTCTTC
-,TRBJ2-3,TRBV7-2,TRBD2,CASSYSGSFADTQYF,TGTGCCAGCAGCTATAGCGGGAGTTTCGCAGATACGCAGTATTTT
-,TRBJ2-2,TRBV6-6,TRBD2,CASRVTSGGYTGELFF,TGTGCCAGCAGAGTAACTAGCGGGGGGTATACCGGGGAGCTGTTTTTT
-,TRBJ2-7,TRBV4-2,-,CASSQDEGDSYEQYF,TGTGCCAGCAGCCAAGATGAGGGGGACTCCTACGAGCAGTACTTC
-,TRBJ1-1,TRBV27,-,CASSLGGGAGTEAFF,TGTGCCAGCAGTTTAGGAGGAGGGGCAGGGACGGAAGCTTTCTTT
-,TRBJ1-1,TRBV19,-,CASSLGVTEAFF,TGTGCCAGTAGTTTGGGGGTCACTGAAGCTTTCTTT
once,TRBJ2-4,TRBV6-1,-,CASSEAAGTVAKNIQYF,TGTGCCAGCAGTGAAGCCGCCGGAACTGTAGCCAAAAACATTCAGTACTTC
-,TRBJ2-6,TRBV7-7,-,CASSQRGANVLTF,TGTGCCAGCAGTCAACGGGGGGCCAACGTCCTGACTTTC
-,TRBJ1-5,TRBV10-3,-,CAIRGSSNQPQHF,TGTGCCATCAGGGGGAGTAGCAATCAGCCCCAGCATTTT
-,TRBJ1-5,TRBV28,TRBD1,CASSLYRDRVGQPQHF,TGTGCCAGCAGTTTGTACCGGGACAGGGTAGGTCAGCCCCAGCATTTT
once,TRBJ1-5,TRBV28,TRBD1,CASSPRERTGRNQPQHF,TGTGCCAGCAGTCCACGAGAACGGACAGGGCGCAATCAGCCCCAGCATTTT
-,TRBJ2-5,TRBV7-2,TRBD1,CASSFGGGRGETQYF,TGTGCCAGCAGCTTTGGCGGTGGCAGGGGGGAGACCCAGTACTTC
-,TRBJ2-7,TRBV6-6,-,CASSSRGSSYEQYF,TGTGCCAGCAGCAGCAGGGGATCCTCCTACGAGCAGTACTTC
-,TRBJ2-7,TRBV2,-,CASSPQASEQYF,TGTGCCAGCAGTCCACAAGCCTCCGAGCAGTACTTC
-,TRBJ2-7,TRBV13,TRBD2,CASSSGLAGDEQYF,TGTGCCAGCAGCTCGGGACTAGCGGGAGACGAGCAGTACTTC
-,TRBJ2-5,TRBV7-2,-,CASSLQETQYF,TGTGCCAGCAGCTTACAAGAGACCCAGTACTTC
-,TRBJ2-7,TRBV5-4,-,CASSLDVSSYEQYF,TGTGCCAGCAGCTTGGATGTAAGCTCCTACGAGCAGTACTTC